This entry is about one TCR beta chain. The specificity of this receptor is unknown. The sample holds no much larger clone one base away, and base qualities are not on file. The cohort comprised fewer than 750 healthy bone marrow donors. All cohort members were sampled while nominally healthy, although unrecorded immune exposures were likely present. The donor tested CMV seronegative, placing the donor among the 352 seronegative members of the cohort. Every donor gave a peripheral blood sample, and the peripheral blood mononuclear cells from that sample were used for TCR beta sequencing. Genomic DNA extraction from the blood cell samples was performed with the Qiagen DNeasy Blood Extraction Kit. Library generation was performed with the immunoSEQ multiplex PCR assay. For the multiplex PCR, a mixture combining 60 forward primers for TCR Vbeta segments and 13 reverse primers for TCR Jbeta segments was used. The CDR3 region of rearranged TCR beta genes was amplified from genomic DNA by a multiplex PCR assay. Amplified TCR beta libraries were sequenced as 87-base-pair reads on the Illumina HiSeq System. The study's own analysis went as follows. A later analysis tallied 80 million to 95 million unique TCR beta chains across the 666 repertoires, and approximately 12 million of those chains were shared by two or more donors. A nearest-neighbor algorithm error-corrected the raw reads and collapsed the reads into unique sequences, merging closely related sequences to remove PCR and sequencing errors. To assign V, D and J gene segments, CDR3 sequences were aligned to IMGT reference sequences. For a sequence to be retained, at least a six-nucleotide match to both a V gene segment and a J gene segment was required. A rearrangement counted as productive if the CDR3 had no stop codons and remained in frame with V and J, and every other rearrangement counted as non-productive. Following IMGT convention, CDR3 was defined as the stretch from the second conserved V-encoded cysteine up to the conserved J-encoded phenylalanine. In an earlier analysis of around 570 of the donors, sequences lacking an unambiguous match to a single V gene segment were excluded. In an earlier analysis of around 590 of the donors, a V segment was called functional when productive rearrangements were above 56.7%, and segregating when the standard deviation between donors exceeded 5%. A statistical classification framework was built for diagnosing cytomegalovirus status from the catalog of TCR beta chain sequences. V and J gene assignment, in a later analysis, came from comparing TCR nucleotide sequences with IMGT/GENE-DB human TR gene sequences. The TCRdist pipeline was used in a later analysis to assign CDR3 sequences and most-parsimonious VDJ recombination scenarios. In a later analysis, every TCR beta chain was defined by the combination of its CDR3 amino acid sequence and its V-gene family, and reads without a unique V-gene family were dropped. A later analysis removed several hundred highly shared, low-generation-probability nucleotide sequences to deal with suspected cross-contamination and a sequencing artifact. For each public chain, a later analysis derived a clonal expansion index from normalized ranks of inferred template counts within each repertoire. A later analysis computed generation probabilities with a VDJ recombination model fitted to out-of-frame rearrangements, and checked the results against IGoR. Hypergeometric tests were used in a later analysis to score TCR-TCR, TCR-HLA and TCR-CMV co-occurrence, with a repertoire-size bias correction applied to the TCR pairs. A later analysis estimated false discovery rates by permuting HLA or CMV assignments 20 times. In a later analysis, co-occurring TCRs were grouped with DBSCAN, and TCRdist sequence similarity was added when clustering was performed within HLA-allele-positive subsets. Co-occurrence clustering excluded repertoires with fewer than 30,000 or more than 120,000 public chains, plus five with anomalous nucleotide sharing. What TCRdb holds here is the immuneACCESS table cut down to in-frame rearrangements. Part of the clones is not present; checked against another copy, under half of the missing clones reflect an unresolved V gene, and the others are unexplained. Clonal size and the V and J genes are those of that table, whereas D and trimming came from the DNA. This sample is represented by under 150,000 clones; about 80% of them were singletons. The top ten constitute around 1.2% of the sample.

The sample belongs to a study of cytomegalovirus exposure and HLA in healthy donors (TCRdb year 2017). The study in broad terms: According to an earlier analysis of a few hundred of the donors, about 179 million T cells yielded 100 million or so unique TCR beta sequences and more than 250 Gb of sequence data. An early release that covered 640 HLA-typed donors contained approximately 290 gigabases of sequencing data and around 85 million unique TCR sequences. Of the 300 to 450 genotyped donors, 65% to 90% were placed in the genetic ancestry cluster associated with self-reported Caucasian donors. The study aimed to test whether signatures of past pathogen exposure could be identified by cataloging public T cell receptors. Using immunosequencing, the study profiled T cell repertoires from about 650 subjects and related those repertoires to cytomegalovirus serostatus. In addition to the first cohort of approximately 670 subjects, a separate validation cohort of approximately 130 different subjects was used. To predict cytomegalovirus infection status, the study combined high-throughput TCR immunosequencing, statistical association of individual TCRs with disease status, and machine learning. To study patterns of TCR occurrence, a later analysis re-analyzed previously published TCR beta repertoires from 550 to 800 donors and added high-resolution HLA genotyping. Rather than using new phenotypic data, the later analysis identified candidate immune exposures from TCR beta sequences and from how often those sequences occurred across donors. In an earlier analysis of more than 550 of the donors, high-throughput TCR beta sequencing was used to judge whether each TCR beta V gene segment behaved as functional or pseudogenic. Donor age, sex, ethnicity and CMV serostatus were compiled alongside the repertoire data. A later genetic analysis used genome-wide SNP genotypes for about 60% of the roughly 700 donors, treating that subset as a discovery cohort. All discovery cohort repertoires had been generated on a single sequencing platform. Class I and class II HLA loci were covered by the typing at four-digit resolution. The number of typed donors differed by locus: 629-630 for A, B, C, DRB1 and DQB1; 522 for DQA1; about 600 for DPA1; and about 450 for DPB1. Because of strong linkage in the cohort, five DR-DQ haplotypes were treated as single units for association and clustering. Among 300 to 450 genotyped donors of the cohort, an average of 235,054 unique TCR beta nucleotide sequences were sequenced per donor, roughly 18% of them non-productive. Beyond this particular receptor, the publication reports: When HLA alleles, especially DR and DQ, strongly co-occurred, TCR associations were difficult to assign to individual alleles. CMV serostatus was the only immune exposure information available for the cohort. The authors suggested that the approach could potentially be generalized to other disease states and immunological phenotypes. Some IMGT-functional V segments, including TRBV6-2 and TRBV6-3, could not be told apart with the 87-base-pair reads, so those segments were excluded. Compared with equally common non-associated chains, HLA-associated TCR beta chains in a later analysis were more clonally expanded and had lower generation probabilities. While some public TCRs were present in many individuals, most TCR sequences turned up only very rarely across donors. Linkage disequilibrium might explain the correlated functional status among segregating V segments, but an unknown experimental factor could not be ruled out. A cluster of highly shared sequence variants was judged likely to be a technical artifact of the sequencing pipeline. In an earlier analysis of approximately 590 of the donors, most TCR beta V segments appeared in productive rearrangements about 87% or about 30% of the time, broadly matching IMGT annotations. A later genetic analysis associated a missense DCLRE1C variant with V-gene and J-gene trimming of TCR beta chains, and an independent cohort replicated the association. Only TCR beta chains were sequenced in this cohort, and the absence of alpha or paired-chain data limited detectable features. HLA typing was unavailable for some donors at each locus, so association tests used only the typed subset. Three of the identified cytomegalovirus-associated TCR beta chains were confirmed in vitro to be specific for cytomegalovirus antigens. A later genetic analysis reported fewer N-insertions in productive TCRs among donors in an Asian-associated ancestry cluster than the roughly 670-donor mean. A later analysis found that TCR association rates varied across HLA loci, with DRB1 alleles showing the most associated TCRs and HLA-C alleles the fewest. The study listed 150 to 200 TCR beta chains as associated with cytomegalovirus. Over 15 rarely observed V segments, including chromosome 9 orphons, were excluded from the earlier analysis of some 590 of the donors because counts were too low. The classifier was reported to diagnose cytomegalovirus status with high specificity and sensitivity in both the original cohort and the validation cohort. A later analysis reported that several top co-occurrence clusters appeared linked to parvovirus B19, influenza, CMV and Epstein-Barr virus. Roughly uniform sequencing depth across donors was assumed in presence/absence analyses, although this assumption may not hold. A later analysis found that most CMV-associated TCR beta chains appeared HLA-restricted, with HLA associations seemingly driven largely by CMV exposure. A further reported finding was that TCR beta sequences accurately predicted the HLA-A and HLA-B alleles for most subjects in the first cohort. At a false discovery rate of 0.05, a later analysis linked fewer than 20,000 TCR beta sequences to specific HLA alleles.

Inclusive of the bounding cysteine and phenylalanine, the CDR3 is 14 residues long. Only the CDR3 part of the read is kept: 42 bases, read in frame from the first base. Compared with germline, V lacks 8 bases and J lacks 5 bases; bases without a gene match: 10. The germline V gene (reference sequence) yields LNHDA for CDR1 and SQIVND for CDR2. Sequencing was performed on PBMCs. Recombination connected TRBV19 to TRBJ2-7; 9 bases in between match TRBD1. This TCR came from a girl aged 2-10 years in good health and CMV-seronegative. The DNA sequence is TGTGCCAGTTCCTACCGGGACAGGGACAACGAGCAGTACTTC. It specifies CASSYRDRDNEQYF. Here the CDR3 is joined to the reference TRBV19 and TRBJ2-7 genes, and the full variable domain is: DGGITQSPKYLFRKEGQNVTLSCEQNLNHDAMYWYRQDPGQGLRLIYYSQIVNDFQKGDIAEGYSVSREKKESFPLTVTSAQKNPTAFYLCASSYRDRDNEQYFGPGTRLTVT.